This record concerns one T cell receptor beta chain sequence. Which antigen it targets is not known. No base quality information exists; no much larger clone differs at one position. For sequencing of the TCRbeta CDR3 region, genomic DNA was extracted from the sorted cells. The immunoSEQ Assay was used to sequence the TCRbeta CDR3 regions. In its TCRdb copy, this immuneACCESS table keeps in-frame sequences only and misses some clones. Where compared with another copy, unresolved V genes explain less than half of these, and the others have no known cause. This sample holds about 80,000 clones; over 85% were observed only once. The top ten hold roughly 5% of the sample. The sample originates from a study of OX40 agonist ivuxolimab in advanced cancers. Study-wide context: Ivuxolimab was a fully human IgG2 agonistic monoclonal antibody targeting the costimulatory receptor OX40 (CD134). In the dose-escalation cohort, around four fifths of patients were male, and the mean age was 60 years with a range of 23 to 79. Among the approximately 54 dose-escalation patients, 19 had hepatocellular carcinoma, roughly 15 melanoma, 9 renal cell carcinoma and 9 head and neck cancer. Intravenous ivuxolimab was administered to patients every 2 weeks at six dose levels: 0.01, 0.1, 0.3, 1.5, 3 and 10 mg/kg. Partial responses were achieved by three dose-escalation patients, of whom one had hepatocellular carcinoma and two had cutaneous melanoma. The monotherapy dose-escalation portion (N ≈ 50 patients) of the phase I ivuxolimab trial is reported in the paper. The purpose of peripheral TCRbeta sequencing was to test whether ivuxolimab changed TCR sequence diversity and led to clonal T-cell expansion. Patients were allowed to have had prior anti-PD-1, anti-PD-L1 or anti-CTLA-4 therapy, and approximately 37% of the dose-escalation patients had been treated with checkpoint inhibitors.

Beyond this particular receptor, the publication reports: At doses of 0.1 to 3.0 mg/kg, clonal expansion of both CD4+ and CD8+ T cells in blood was seen between baseline and week 6. In partial responders in the 0.1-3.0 mg/kg groups, normalized peripheral clonal expansion was found to be among the lowest, especially among CD8+ T cells. The antigen specificity of the peripheral T cells that underwent clonal expansion was not determined. After ivuxolimab, more expanded clones were found on average in CD8+ T cells than in CD4+ T cells. Low levels of normalized T-cell clonal expansion were also seen in some nonresponding patients.

Patients with a history of autoimmune disease or receiving systemic immunosuppression were excluded from the trial. Peripheral blood for TCR sequencing was collected from all dose cohorts at baseline, on cycle 4 day 1, and on cycle 7 day 1. The samples were taken from a phase I, first-in-human, multicenter, open-label dose-escalation trial of ivuxolimab. Adults with locally advanced or metastatic head and neck squamous cell, hepatocellular, melanoma or renal cell carcinoma were enrolled in the trial. Before TCR sequencing, CD4+ T cells and CD8+ T cells from peripheral blood were sorted into separate populations. Reading the germline V gene gives CDR1 MNHEY and CDR2 SVGAGI. Reading from cysteine to phenylalanine, the CDR3 counts 15 amino acids. The only DNA kept is the CDR3, 45 bases in frame from the first base. Ends trimmed: V by 5 bases, J by 4 bases; bases unmatched to a gene: 7.

This sequence uses TRBV6-5 and TRBJ2-2, with 7 junctional bases fitting TRBD2. The sample here was CD4+ or CD8+ T cells sorted from blood, taken in a trial of the OX40 agonist ivuxolimab. The TCR sequence derives from an adult with an advanced solid tumor such as melanoma, head and neck, liver or kidney cancer. DNA sequence: TGTGCCAGCAGTCTACTAGCGAGAGCCACCGGGGAGCTGTTTTTT. It codes for CASSLLARATGELFF.